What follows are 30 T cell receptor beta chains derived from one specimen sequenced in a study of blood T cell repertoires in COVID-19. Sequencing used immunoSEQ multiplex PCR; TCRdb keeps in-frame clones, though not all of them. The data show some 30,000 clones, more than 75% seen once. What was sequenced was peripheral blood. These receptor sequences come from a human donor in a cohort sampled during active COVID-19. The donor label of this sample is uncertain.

The CDR3 sequence: CASSAGGTEYEQYF. The DNA for the CDR3 is TGCGCCAGCAGCGCAGGGGGAACAGAGTACGAGCAGTACTTC. V usage is TRBV5-1 and J usage is TRBJ2-7; TRBD1 agrees at 7 bases. V trimming: 4 bases; J trimming: 4 bases; junction bases outside the gene matches: 8. The CDR3 extends over 14 amino acids. Germline V lookup: CDR1 SGHRS, CDR2 YFSETQ.

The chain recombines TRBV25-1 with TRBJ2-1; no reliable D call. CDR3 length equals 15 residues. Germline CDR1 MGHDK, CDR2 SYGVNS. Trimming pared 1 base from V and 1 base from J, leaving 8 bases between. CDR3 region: CASSEWLGSYNEQFF. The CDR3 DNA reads TGTGCCAGCAGTGAATGGCTCGGGTCCTACAATGAGCAGTTCTTC.

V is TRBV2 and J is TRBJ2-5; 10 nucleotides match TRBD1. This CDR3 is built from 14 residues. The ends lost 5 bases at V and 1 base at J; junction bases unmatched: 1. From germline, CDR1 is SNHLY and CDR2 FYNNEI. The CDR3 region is CASSRQGAQETQYF. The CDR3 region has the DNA TGTGCCAGCAGTCGACAGGGGGCCCAAGAGACCCAGTACTTC.

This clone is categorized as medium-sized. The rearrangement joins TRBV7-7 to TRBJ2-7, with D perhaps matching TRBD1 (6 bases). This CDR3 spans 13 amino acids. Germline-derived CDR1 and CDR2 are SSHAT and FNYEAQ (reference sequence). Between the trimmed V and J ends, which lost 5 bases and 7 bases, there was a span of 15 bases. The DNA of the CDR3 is TGTGCCAGCAGCAGGGACATGGGGAAGGAGCAGTACTTC. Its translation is CASSRDMGKEQYF. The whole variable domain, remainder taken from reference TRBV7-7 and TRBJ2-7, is GAGVSQSPRYKVTKRGQDVTLRCDPISSHATLYWYQQALGQGPEFLTYFNYEAQPDKSGLPSDRFSAERPEGSISTLTIQRTEQRDSAMYRCASSRDMGKEQYFGPGTRLTVT.

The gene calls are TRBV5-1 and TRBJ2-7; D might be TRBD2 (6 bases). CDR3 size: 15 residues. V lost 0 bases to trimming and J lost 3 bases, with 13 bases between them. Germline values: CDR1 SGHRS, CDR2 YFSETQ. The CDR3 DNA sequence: TGCGCCAGCAGCTTGGCTGGACTAACGGGCTACGAGCAGTACTTC. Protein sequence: CASSLAGLTGYEQYF.

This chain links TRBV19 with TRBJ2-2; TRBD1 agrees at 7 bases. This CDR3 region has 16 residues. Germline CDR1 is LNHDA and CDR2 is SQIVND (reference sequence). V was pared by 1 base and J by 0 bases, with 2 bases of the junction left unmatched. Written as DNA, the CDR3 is TGTGCCAGTAGTATAGTAGGGACAGCGAACACCGGGGAGCTGTTTTTT. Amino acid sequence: CASSIVGTANTGELFF.

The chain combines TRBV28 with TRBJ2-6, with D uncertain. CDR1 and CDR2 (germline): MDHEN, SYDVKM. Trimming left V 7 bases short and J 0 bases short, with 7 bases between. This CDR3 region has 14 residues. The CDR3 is CASTQSSGANVLTF. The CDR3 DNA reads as TGTGCCAGCACACAGAGCTCTGGGGCCAACGTCCTGACTTTC.

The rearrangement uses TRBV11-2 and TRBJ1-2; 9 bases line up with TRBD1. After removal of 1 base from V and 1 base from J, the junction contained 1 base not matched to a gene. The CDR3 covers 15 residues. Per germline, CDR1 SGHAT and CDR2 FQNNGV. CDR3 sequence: CASSLAGQGNYGYTF. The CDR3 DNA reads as TGTGCCAGCAGCTTAGCGGGACAGGGTAACTATGGCTACACCTTC.

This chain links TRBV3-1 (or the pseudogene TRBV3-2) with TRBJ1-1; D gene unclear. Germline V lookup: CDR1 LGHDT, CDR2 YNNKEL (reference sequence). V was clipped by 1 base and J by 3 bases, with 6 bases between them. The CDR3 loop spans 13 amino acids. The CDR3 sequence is CASSQARDTEAFF. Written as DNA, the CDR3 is TGTGCCAGCAGCCAAGCCCGGGACACTGAAGCTTTCTTT.

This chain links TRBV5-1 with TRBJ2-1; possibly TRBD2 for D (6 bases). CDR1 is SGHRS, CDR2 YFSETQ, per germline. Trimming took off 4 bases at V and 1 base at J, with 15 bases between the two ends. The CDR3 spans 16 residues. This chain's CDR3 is CASSRDLAGSYNEQFF. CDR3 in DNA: TGCGCCAGCAGCCGGGACTTGGCAGGTTCCTACAATGAGCAGTTCTTC.

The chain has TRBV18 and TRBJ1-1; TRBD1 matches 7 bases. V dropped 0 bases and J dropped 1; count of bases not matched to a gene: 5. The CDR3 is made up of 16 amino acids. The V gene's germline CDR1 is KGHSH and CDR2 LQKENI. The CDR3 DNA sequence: TGTGCCAGCTCACCACCTGGAGGGACAGAGAACACTGAAGCTTTCTTT. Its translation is CASSPPGGTENTEAFF.

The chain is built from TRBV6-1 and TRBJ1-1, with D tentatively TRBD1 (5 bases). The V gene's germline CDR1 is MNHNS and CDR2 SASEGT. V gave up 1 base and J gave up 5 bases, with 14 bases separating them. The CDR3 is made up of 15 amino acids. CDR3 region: CASSEGPGRRTEAFF. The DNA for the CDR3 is TGTGCCAGCAGTGAAGGGCCAGGGAGGCGGACTGAAGCTTTCTTT.

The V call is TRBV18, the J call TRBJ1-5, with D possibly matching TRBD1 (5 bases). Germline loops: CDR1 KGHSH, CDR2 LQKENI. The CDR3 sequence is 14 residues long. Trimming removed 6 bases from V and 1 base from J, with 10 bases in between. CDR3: CASSRRESNQPQHF. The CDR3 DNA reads TGTGCCAGCTCCCGCAGGGAAAGCAATCAGCCCCAGCATTTT.

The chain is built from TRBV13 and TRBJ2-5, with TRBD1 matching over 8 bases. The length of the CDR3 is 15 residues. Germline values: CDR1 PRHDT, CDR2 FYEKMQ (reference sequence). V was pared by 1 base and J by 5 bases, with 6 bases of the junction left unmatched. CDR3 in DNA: TGTGCCAGCAGCTTAGCGCAGGGGGCTGGCGAGACCCAGTACTTC. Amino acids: CASSLAQGAGETQYF.

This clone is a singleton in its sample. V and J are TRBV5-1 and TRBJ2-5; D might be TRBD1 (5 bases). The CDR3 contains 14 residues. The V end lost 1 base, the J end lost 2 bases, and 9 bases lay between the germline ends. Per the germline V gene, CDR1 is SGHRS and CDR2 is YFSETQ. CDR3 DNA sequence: TGCGCCAGCAGCTTGTGGGGCCAGCAAGAGACCCAGTACTTC. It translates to CASSLWGQQETQYF.

CDR3 amino acids: CASSLPGQGNEKLFF. Here the CDR3 DNA reads TGTGCCAGCAGTTTGCCGGGACAGGGGAACGAAAAACTGTTTTTT. The rearrangement joins TRBV28 to TRBJ1-4; 10 positions agree with TRBD1. V lost 3 bases and J lost 8; bases outside the gene matches: 6. This CDR3 contains 15 residues. From germline, CDR1 is MDHEN and CDR2 SYDVKM.

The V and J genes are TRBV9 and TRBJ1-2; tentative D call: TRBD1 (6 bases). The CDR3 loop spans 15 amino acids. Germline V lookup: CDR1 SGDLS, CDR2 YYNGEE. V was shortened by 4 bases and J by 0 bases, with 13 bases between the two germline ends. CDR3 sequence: CASSPEQGPNYGYTF. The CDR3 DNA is TGTGCCAGCAGCCCAGAACAGGGCCCTAACTATGGCTACACCTTC.

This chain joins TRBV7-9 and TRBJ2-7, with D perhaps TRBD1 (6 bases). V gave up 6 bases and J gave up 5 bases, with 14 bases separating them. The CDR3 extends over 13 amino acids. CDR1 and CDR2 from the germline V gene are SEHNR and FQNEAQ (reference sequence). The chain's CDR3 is CASRYSGQHEQYF. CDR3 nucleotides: TGTGCCAGCAGGTATTCGGGACAACACGAGCAGTACTTC.

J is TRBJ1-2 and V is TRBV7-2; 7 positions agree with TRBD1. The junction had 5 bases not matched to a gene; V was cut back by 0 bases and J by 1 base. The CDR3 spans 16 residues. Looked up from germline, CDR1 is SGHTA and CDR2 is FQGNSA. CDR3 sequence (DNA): TGTGCCAGCAGCTTAGCGGGTGGGACAGTTAACTATGGCTACACCTTC. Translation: CASSLAGGTVNYGYTF.

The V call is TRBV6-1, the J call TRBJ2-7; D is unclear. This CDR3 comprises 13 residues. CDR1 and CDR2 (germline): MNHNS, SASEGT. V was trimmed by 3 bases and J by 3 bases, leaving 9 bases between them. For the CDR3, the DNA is TGTGCCAGCAGTGAGAACCGAGACTACGAGCAGTACTTC. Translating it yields CASSENRDYEQYF.

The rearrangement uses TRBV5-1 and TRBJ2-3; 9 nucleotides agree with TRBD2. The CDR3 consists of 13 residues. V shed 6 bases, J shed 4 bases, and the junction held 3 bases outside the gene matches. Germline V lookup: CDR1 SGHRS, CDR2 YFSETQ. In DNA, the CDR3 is TGCGCCAGCAAAGCGGGAGGAGCAGATACGCAGTATTTT. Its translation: CASKAGGADTQYF.

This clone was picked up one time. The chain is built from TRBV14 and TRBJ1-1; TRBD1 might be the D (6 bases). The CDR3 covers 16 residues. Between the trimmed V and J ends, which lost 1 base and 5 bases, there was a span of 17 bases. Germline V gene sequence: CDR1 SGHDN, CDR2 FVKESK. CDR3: CASSQAQGLDWTEAFF. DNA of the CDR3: TGTGCCAGCAGCCAAGCCCAGGGGCTGGATTGGACTGAAGCTTTCTTT. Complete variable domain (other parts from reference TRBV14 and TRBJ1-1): EAGVTQFPSHSVIEKGQTVTLRCDPISGHDNLYWYRRVMGKEIKFLLHFVKESKQDESGMPNNRFLAERTGGTYSTLKVQPAELEDSGVYFCASSQAQGLDWTEAFFGQGTRLTVV.

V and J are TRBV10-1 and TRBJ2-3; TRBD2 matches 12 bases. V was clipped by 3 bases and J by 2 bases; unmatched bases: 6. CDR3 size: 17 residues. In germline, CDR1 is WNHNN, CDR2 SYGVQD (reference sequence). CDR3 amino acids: CASSDVRTSGDTDTQYF. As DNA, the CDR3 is TGCGCCAGCAGTGATGTGAGGACTAGCGGGGACACAGATACGCAGTATTTT.

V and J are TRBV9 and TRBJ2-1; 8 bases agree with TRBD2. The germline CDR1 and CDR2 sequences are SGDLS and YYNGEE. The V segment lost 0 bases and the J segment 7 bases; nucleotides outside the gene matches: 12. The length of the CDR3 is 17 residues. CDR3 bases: TGTGCCAGCAGCGTAGAAGTTGCGGGAGGTGGAAAGAATGAGCAGTTCTTC. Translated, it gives CASSVEVAGGGKNEQFF.

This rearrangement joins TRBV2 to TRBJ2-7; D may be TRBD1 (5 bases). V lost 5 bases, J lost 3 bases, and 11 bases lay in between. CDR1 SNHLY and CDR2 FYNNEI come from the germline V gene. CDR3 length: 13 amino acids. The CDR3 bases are TGTGCCAGCAGTAAAGAGACAGACTACGAGCAGTACTTC. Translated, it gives CASSKETDYEQYF.

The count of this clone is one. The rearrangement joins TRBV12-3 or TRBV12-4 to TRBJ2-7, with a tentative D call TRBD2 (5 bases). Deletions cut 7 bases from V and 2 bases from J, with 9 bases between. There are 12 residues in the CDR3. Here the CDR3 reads CASKTGTYEQYF. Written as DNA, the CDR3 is TGTGCCAGCAAGACCGGGACCTACGAGCAGTACTTC.

The CDR3 DNA is TGTGCCAGCAGTCCTGGGGGGGGTGGGGGGAATGAGCAGTTCTTC. Amino acids: CASSPGGGGGNEQFF. The chain joins TRBV27 to TRBJ2-1, with 7 bases identical to TRBD2. The trim removed 5 bases at V and 7 bases at J, leaving 11 bases unmatched. The germline CDR1 and CDR2 sequences are MNHEY and SMNVEV (reference sequence). The length of the CDR3 is 15 residues.

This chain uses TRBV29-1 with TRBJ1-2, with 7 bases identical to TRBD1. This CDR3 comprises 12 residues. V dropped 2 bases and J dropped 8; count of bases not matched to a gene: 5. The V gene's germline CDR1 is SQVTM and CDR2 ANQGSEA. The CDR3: CSVEKGGRGYTF. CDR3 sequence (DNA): TGCAGCGTTGAAAAAGGGGGCAGAGGCTACACCTTC.

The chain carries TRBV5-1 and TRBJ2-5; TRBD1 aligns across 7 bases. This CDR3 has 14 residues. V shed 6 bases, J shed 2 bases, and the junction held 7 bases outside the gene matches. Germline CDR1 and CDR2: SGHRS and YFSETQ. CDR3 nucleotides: TGCGCCAGCATACCAACAGGGGAACAAGAGACCCAGTACTTC. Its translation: CASIPTGEQETQYF.

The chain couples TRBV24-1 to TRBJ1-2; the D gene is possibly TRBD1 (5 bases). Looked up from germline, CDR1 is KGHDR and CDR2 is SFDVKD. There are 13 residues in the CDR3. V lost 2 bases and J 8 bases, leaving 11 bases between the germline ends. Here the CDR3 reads CATSDWTRSGYTF. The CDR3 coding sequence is TGTGCCACCAGTGATTGGACACGGTCGGGCTACACCTTC.